This T cell receptor (beta chain) is from a study of blood T cell repertoires in COVID-19. A note on this clone: One end of the junction fails to match germline, which may point to a read error. Other DNA sequences in this sample translate to the same CDR3.

In the original processing: Quantification of nucleated cells was approximated via reference gene primer amplification. The repertoire was sequenced with immunoSEQ multiplex PCR; TCRdb's copy has only in-frame clones and lacks some. V, J and clone size were drawn from that table, and D and trimming were deduced from the DNA. Among roughly 110,000 clones listed, approximately 80% were seen once. This CDR3 comprises 14 residues. Germline V gene sequence: CDR1 SNHLY, CDR2 FYNNEI. The TCR sequence derives from a woman aged 55-69 years with acute or convalescent COVID-19. Sequencing was done on a sample of peripheral blood. The gene calls are TRBV2 and TRBJ2-7; D call uncertain. CDR3 sequence: CASSETESAYEQYF. The CDR3, as DNA: TGCGCCAGCAGTGAAACGGAGAGCGCCTACGAGCAGTACTTC.